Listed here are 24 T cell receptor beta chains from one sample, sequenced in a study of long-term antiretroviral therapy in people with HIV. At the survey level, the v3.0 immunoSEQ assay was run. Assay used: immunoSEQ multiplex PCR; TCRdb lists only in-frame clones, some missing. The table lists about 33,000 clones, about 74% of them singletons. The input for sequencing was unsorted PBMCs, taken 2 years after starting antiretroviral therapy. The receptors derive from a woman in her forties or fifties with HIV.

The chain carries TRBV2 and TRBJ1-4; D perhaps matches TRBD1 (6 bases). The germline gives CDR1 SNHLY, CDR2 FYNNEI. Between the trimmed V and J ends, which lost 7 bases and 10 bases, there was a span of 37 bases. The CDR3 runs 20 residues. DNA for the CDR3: TGTGCCAGCACTCGCCGTCAGGGGTCCGCTGAGAGTATCCCTCCGGGAAAACTGTTTTTT. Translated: CASTRRQGSAESIPPGKLFF.

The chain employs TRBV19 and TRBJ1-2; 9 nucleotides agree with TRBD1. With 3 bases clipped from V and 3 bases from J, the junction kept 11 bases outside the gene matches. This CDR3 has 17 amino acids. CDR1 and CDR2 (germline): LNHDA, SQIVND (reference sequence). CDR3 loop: CASSMTRRDREDYGYTF. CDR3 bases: TGTGCCAGTAGTATGACTCGCCGGGACAGGGAAGACTATGGCTACACCTTC.

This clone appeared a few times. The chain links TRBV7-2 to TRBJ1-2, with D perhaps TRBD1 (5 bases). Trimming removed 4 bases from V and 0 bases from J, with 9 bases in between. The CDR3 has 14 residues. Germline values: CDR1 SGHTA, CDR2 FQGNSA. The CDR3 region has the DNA TGTGCCAGCAGCTGGGCGGGGGCTAACTATGGCTACACCTTC. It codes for CASSWAGANYGYTF.

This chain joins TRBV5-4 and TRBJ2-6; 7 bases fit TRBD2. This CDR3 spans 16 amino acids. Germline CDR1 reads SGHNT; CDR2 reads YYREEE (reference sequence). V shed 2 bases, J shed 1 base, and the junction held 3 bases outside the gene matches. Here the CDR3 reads CASSFGGGSGANVLTF. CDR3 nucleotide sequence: TGTGCCAGCAGCTTTGGGGGGGGTTCTGGGGCCAACGTCCTGACTTTC. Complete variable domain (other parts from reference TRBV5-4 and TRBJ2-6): ETGVTQSPTHLIKTRGQQVTLRCSSQSGHNTVSWYQQALGQGPQFIFQYYREEENGRGNFPPRFSGLQFPNYSSELNVNALELDDSALYLCASSFGGGSGANVLTFGAGSRLTVL.

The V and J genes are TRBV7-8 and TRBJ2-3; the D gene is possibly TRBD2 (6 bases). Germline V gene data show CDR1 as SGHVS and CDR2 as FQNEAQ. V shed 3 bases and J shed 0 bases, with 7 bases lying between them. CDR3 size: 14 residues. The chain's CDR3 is CASSFGTSTDTQYF. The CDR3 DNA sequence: TGTGCCAGCAGCTTCGGGACTAGCACAGATACGCAGTATTTT.

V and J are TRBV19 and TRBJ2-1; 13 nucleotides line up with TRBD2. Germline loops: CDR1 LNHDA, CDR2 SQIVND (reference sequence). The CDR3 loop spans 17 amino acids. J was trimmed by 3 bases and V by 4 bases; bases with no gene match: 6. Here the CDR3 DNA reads TGTGCCAGTAGTACCCGACTAGCGGGGGGATACTACAATGAGCAGTTCTTC. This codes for CASSTRLAGGYYNEQFF.

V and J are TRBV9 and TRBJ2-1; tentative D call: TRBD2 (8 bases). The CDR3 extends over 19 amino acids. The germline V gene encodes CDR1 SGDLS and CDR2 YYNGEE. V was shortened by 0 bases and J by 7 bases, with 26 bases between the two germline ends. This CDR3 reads CASSVVRMRDSGGTNEQFF. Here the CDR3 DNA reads TGTGCCAGCAGCGTAGTACGGATGCGGGACAGCGGGGGAACGAATGAGCAGTTCTTC.

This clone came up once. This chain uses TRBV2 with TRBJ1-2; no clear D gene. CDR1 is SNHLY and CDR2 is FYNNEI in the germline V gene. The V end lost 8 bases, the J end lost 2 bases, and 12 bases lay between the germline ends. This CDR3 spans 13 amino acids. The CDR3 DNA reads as TGTGCCAGCGAGGACGGGGAGAACTATGGCTACACCTTC. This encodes CASEDGENYGYTF.

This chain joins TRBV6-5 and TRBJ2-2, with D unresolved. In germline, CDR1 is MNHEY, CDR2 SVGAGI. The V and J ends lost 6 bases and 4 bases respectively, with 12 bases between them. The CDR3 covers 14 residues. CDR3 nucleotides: TGTGCCAGCAGCCTCGTGGGTCCCACCGGGGAGCTGTTTTTT. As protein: CASSLVGPTGELFF.

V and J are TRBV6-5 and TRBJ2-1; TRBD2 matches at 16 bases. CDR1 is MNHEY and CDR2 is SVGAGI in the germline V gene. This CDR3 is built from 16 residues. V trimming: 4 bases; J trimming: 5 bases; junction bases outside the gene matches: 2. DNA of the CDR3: TGTGCCAGCAGTTTGGGACTAGCGGGGGGGGACAATGAGCAGTTCTTC. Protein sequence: CASSLGLAGGDNEQFF.

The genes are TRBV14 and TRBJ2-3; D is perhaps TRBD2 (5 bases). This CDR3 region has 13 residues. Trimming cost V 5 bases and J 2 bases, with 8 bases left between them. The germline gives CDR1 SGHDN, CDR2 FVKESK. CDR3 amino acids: CASSAGLTDTQYF. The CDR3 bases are TGTGCCAGCAGCGCCGGACTCACAGATACGCAGTATTTT.

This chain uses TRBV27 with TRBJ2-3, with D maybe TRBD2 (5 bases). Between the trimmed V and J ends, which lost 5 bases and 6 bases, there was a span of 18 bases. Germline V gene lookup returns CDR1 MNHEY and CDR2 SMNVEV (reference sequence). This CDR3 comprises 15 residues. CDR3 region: CASSTRPISGDTQYF. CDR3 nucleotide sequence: TGTGCCAGCAGTACCAGACCCATATCGGGGGATACGCAGTATTTT.

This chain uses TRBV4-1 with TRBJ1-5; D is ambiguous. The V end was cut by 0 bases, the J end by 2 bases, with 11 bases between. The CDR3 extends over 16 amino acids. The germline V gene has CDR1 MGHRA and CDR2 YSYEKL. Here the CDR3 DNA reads TGCGCCAGCAGCCAAGAGATGGCGTTTGGCAATCAGCCCCAGCATTTT. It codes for CASSQEMAFGNQPQHF.

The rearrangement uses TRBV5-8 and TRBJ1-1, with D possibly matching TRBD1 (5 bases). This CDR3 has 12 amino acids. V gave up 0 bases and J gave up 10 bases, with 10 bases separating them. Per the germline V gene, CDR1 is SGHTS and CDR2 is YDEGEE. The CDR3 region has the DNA TGTGCCAGCAGCTTGGAGGGGTGGGGAGCTTTCTTT. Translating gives CASSLEGWGAFF.

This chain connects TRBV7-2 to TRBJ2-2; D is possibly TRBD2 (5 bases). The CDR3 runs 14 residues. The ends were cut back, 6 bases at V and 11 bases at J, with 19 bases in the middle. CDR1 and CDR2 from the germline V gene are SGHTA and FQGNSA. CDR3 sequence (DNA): TGTGCCAGCAGTTTACGACTAACGGGTTTTGAGCTGTTTTTT. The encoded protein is CASSLRLTGFELFF.

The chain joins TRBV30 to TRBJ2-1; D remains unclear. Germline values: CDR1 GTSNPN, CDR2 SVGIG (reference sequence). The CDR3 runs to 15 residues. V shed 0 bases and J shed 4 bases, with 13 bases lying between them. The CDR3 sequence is CAWSVLDPSYNEQFF. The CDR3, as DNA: TGTGCCTGGAGTGTACTTGATCCCAGTTACAATGAGCAGTTCTTC.

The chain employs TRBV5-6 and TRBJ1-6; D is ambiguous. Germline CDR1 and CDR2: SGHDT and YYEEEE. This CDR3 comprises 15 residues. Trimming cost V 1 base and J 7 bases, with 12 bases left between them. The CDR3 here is CASSLMGLGNSPLHF. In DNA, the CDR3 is TGTGCCAGCAGCTTGATGGGTTTAGGGAATTCACCCCTCCACTTT.

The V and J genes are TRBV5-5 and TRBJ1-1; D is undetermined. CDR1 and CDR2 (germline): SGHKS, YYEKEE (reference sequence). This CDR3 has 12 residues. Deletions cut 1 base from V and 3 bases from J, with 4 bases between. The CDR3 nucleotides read TGTGCCAGCAGCTTGTGGGACACTGAAGCTTTCTTT. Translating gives CASSLWDTEAFF.

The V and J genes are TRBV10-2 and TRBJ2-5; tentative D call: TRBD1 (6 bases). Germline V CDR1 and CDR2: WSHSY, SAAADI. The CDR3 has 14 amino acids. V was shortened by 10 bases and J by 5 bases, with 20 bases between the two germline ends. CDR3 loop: CATFPGVGIETQYF. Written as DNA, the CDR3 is TGCGCCACGTTCCCAGGGGTCGGGATCGAGACCCAGTACTTC.

This chain's CDR3 is CASSLGTGWSDTQYF. CDR3 DNA: TGTGCCAGTAGTTTGGGGACAGGGTGGTCAGATACGCAGTATTTT. V gene TRBV19 combines with J gene TRBJ2-3; the match to TRBD1 covers 9 bases. This CDR3 spans 15 amino acids. V gave up 5 bases and J gave up 4 bases; unmatched junction bases: 7. In germline, CDR1 is LNHDA, CDR2 SQIVND (reference sequence).

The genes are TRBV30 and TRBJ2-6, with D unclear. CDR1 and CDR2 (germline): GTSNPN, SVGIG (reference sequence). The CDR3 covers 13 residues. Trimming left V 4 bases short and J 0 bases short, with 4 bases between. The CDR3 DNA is TGTGCCTGGACCGGCTCTGGGGCCAACGTCCTGACTTTC. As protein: CAWTGSGANVLTF.

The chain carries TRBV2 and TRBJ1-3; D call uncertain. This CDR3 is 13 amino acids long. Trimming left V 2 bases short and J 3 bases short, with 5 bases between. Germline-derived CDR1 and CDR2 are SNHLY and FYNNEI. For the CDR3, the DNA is TGTGCCAGCAGTGAACGTGGTGGAAACACCATATATTTT. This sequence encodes CASSERGGNTIYF.

In DNA form, the CDR3 reads TGTGCCAGTAGAGGACAGGGGCTGCCGAGTCAGCCCCAGCATTTT. It is translated as CASRGQGLPSQPQHF. The chain joins TRBV5-8 to TRBJ1-5; 9 nucleotides match TRBD1. CDR3 length: 15 residues. Germline V lookup: CDR1 SGHTS, CDR2 YDEGEE. Unmatched junction bases numbered 12, after V lost 8 bases and J lost 6 bases.

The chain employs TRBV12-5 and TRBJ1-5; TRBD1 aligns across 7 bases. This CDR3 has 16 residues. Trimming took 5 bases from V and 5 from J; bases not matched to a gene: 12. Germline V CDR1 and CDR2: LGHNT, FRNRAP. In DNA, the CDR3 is TGTGCTAGTGGTAACCAACGGGACAGCTTCCATCAGCCCCAGCATTTT. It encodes CASGNQRDSFHQPQHF.